This T cell receptor (beta chain) originates from a study of cytomegalovirus exposure and HLA in healthy donors. Germline values: CDR1 SNHLY, CDR2 FYNNEI. The CDR3 runs to 11 residues. The V gene lost 7 bases and the J gene lost 8 bases, with 9 bases spanning the gap. Study-wide results and caveats: The likely explanation for a cluster of highly shared sequence variants was sequencing artifact. The dataset shows that most TCR sequences were rare, while some public TCRs occurred in many donors. Presence/absence analyses took donor sequencing depth as roughly uniform. HLA-A and HLA-B allele assignments for most subjects were reportedly predicted accurately using TCR beta sequences.

A multiplex PCR was run with 60 Vbeta primers and 13 Jbeta primers. Data came from immunoSEQ multiplex PCR; TCRdb stores just in-frame clones and leaves some out. The table records about 110,000 clones, around 84% of them present only once. Details on this clone: Antigen specificity is unknown.

V gene TRBV2 combines with J gene TRBJ2-1; possibly TRBD2 for D (6 bases). The sequence was collected from a young man in good health and CMV-seronegative. Input material: PBMCs. CDR3 coding DNA: TGTGCCAGCATTGGCGGGGATGAGCAGTTCTTC. Its protein is CASIGGDEQFF.